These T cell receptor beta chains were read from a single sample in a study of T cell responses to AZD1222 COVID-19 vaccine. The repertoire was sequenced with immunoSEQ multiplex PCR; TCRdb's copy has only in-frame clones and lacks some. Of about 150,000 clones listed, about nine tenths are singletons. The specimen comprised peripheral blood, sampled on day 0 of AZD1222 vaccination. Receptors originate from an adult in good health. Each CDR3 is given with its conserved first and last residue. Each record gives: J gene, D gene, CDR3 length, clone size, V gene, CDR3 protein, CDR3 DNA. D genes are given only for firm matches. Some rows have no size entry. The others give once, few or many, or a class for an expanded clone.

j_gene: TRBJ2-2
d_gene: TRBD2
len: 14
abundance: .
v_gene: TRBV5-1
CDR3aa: CASTRLAHTGELFF
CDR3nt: TGCGCCAGCACCCGACTAGCGCACACCGGGGAGCTGTTTTTT

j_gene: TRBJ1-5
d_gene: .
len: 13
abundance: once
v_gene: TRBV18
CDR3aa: CASSPPKGQPQHF
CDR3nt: TGTGCCAGCTCACCACCAAAGGGGCAGCCCCAGCATTTT

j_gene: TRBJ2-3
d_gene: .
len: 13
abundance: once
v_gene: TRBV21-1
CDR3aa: CASGGRATDTQYF
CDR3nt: TGTGCCAGCGGGGGGAGGGCCACAGATACGCAGTATTTT

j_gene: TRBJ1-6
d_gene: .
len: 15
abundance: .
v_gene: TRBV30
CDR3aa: CAWSQQSSYNSPLHF
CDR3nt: TGTGCCTGGAGTCAACAGAGCTCCTATAATTCACCCCTCCACTTT

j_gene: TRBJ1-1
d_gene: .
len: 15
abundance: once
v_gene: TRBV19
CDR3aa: CASSPGWASNTEAFF
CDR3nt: TGTGCCAGTAGCCCCGGGTGGGCCTCGAACACTGAAGCTTTCTTT

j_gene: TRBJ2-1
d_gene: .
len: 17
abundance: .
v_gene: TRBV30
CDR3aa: CAWRVPWSGGVYNEQFF
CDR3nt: TGTGCCTGGAGGGTGCCCTGGTCTGGCGGGGTGTACAATGAGCAGTTCTTC

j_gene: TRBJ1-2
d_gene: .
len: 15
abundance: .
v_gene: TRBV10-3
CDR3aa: CAISDRDPLSVGYTF
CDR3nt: TGTGCCATCAGTGATCGGGACCCCTTATCTGTGGGCTACACCTTC

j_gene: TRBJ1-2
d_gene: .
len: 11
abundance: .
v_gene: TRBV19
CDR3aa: CASSKAGGYTF
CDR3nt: TGTGCCAGTAGTAAGGCTGGTGGCTACACCTTC

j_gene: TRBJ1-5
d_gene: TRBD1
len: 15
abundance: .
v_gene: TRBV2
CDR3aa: CASSDDRDSNQPQHF
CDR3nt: TGTGCCAGCAGTGATGACAGGGATAGCAATCAGCCCCAGCATTTT

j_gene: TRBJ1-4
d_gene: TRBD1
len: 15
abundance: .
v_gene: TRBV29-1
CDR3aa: CSATGGWGSGEKLFF
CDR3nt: TGCAGCGCGACAGGGGGCTGGGGTAGTGGGGAAAAACTGTTTTTT

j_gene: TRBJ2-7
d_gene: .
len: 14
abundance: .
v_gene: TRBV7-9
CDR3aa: CASSGVVGGYEQYF
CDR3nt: TGTGCCAGCAGTGGGGTAGTCGGTGGATACGAGCAGTACTTC

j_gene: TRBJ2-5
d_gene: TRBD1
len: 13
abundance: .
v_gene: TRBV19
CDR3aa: CATRTGSSWDQYF
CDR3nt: TGTGCCACACGGACAGGGAGTTCTTGGGACCAGTACTTC

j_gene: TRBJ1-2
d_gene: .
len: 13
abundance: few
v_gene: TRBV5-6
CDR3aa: CASSLAGTDGYTF
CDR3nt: TGTGCCAGCAGCTTGGCGGGCACCGATGGCTACACCTTC

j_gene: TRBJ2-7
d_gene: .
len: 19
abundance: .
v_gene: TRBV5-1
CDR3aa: CASSLHFGTPDLIRYEQYF
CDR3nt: TGCGCCAGCAGCTTGCATTTTGGGACACCTGATCTTATCAGGTACGAGCAGTACTTC

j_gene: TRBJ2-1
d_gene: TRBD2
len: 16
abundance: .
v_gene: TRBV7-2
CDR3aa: CASSALAASSYNEQFF
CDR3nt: TGTGCCAGCAGCGCCCTAGCGGCGAGCTCCTACAATGAGCAGTTCTTC